The clone carrying this T cell receptor (beta chain) has only one observation. Sequencing used immunoSEQ multiplex PCR; TCRdb keeps in-frame clones, though not all of them. The table shows around 330,000 clones, with approximately 89% occurring only once. This specimen comes from a study of blood T cell repertoires in COVID-19. The germline V gene encodes CDR1 MNHEY and CDR2 SVGAGI. The CDR3 covers 15 residues. Germline trimming cut 3 bases from V and 4 bases from J; bases unmatched to any gene: 6. The clonotype was recovered from a woman in her twenties or thirties with COVID-19, enrolled during active disease. Sequencing was performed on peripheral blood. The chain recombines TRBV6-5 with TRBJ2-5; TRBD2 agrees at 9 bases. CDR3 DNA: TGTGCCAGCAGTTATAGCGGGGGCCAACTAGAGACCCAGTACTTC. It is translated as CASSYSGGQLETQYF.